Sequencing of this T cell receptor beta chain was carried out in a study of control samples from healthy donors and cancer patients. The V segment lost 5 bases and the J segment 10 bases; nucleotides outside the gene matches: 13. Germline CDR1 and CDR2: MDHEN and SYDVKM. The CDR3 totals 16 residues. TCRdb keeps only in-frame clones here, not all; method: immunoSEQ multiplex PCR. The sample contains 45,000 to 65,000 clones, approximately 91% of which appear only once. The chain employs TRBV28 and TRBJ1-6; 8 nucleotides align to TRBD1. The receptor comes from a middle-aged man with head and neck cancer. The sample taken for sequencing was PBMCs. The CDR3 sequence is CASSPPQTGVGSPLHF. The CDR3 coding sequence is TGTGCCAGCAGTCCGCCACAGACAGGGGTCGGCTCACCCCTCCACTTT.